Given below is one T cell receptor (beta chain) in context. These data are taken from a study of blood T cell repertoires in COVID-19. Study context: Acute and convalescent COVID-19 specimens originated in the United States, Italy and Spain. T cells, B-cell-depleted T cells, or PBMCs provided the cDNA or gDNA that served as material.

V was trimmed by 1 base and J by 4 bases, leaving 11 bases between them. Germline lookup yields CDR1 SNHLY and CDR2 FYNNEI. The CDR3 sequence is 16 residues long. Original analysis: Amplified reference gene primers provided the basis for estimating nucleated cell counts. Generated by immunoSEQ multiplex PCR, the TCRdb table keeps only in-frame clones and is missing some. That table gives V, J and clone size, and the DNA gave D and trimming. Counted here are 150,000 to 200,000 clones, just over 90% occurring once; the ten biggest clones make up about 2.3%. The receptor comes from a man younger than 35 with acute or convalescent COVID-19. Specimen: peripheral blood. This chain links TRBV2 with TRBJ1-6, with D unresolved. CDR3 in amino acids: CASSEGRFSYNSPLHF. The CDR3 coding sequence is TGTGCCAGCAGTGAAGGCAGGTTCTCTTATAATTCACCCCTCCACTTT.